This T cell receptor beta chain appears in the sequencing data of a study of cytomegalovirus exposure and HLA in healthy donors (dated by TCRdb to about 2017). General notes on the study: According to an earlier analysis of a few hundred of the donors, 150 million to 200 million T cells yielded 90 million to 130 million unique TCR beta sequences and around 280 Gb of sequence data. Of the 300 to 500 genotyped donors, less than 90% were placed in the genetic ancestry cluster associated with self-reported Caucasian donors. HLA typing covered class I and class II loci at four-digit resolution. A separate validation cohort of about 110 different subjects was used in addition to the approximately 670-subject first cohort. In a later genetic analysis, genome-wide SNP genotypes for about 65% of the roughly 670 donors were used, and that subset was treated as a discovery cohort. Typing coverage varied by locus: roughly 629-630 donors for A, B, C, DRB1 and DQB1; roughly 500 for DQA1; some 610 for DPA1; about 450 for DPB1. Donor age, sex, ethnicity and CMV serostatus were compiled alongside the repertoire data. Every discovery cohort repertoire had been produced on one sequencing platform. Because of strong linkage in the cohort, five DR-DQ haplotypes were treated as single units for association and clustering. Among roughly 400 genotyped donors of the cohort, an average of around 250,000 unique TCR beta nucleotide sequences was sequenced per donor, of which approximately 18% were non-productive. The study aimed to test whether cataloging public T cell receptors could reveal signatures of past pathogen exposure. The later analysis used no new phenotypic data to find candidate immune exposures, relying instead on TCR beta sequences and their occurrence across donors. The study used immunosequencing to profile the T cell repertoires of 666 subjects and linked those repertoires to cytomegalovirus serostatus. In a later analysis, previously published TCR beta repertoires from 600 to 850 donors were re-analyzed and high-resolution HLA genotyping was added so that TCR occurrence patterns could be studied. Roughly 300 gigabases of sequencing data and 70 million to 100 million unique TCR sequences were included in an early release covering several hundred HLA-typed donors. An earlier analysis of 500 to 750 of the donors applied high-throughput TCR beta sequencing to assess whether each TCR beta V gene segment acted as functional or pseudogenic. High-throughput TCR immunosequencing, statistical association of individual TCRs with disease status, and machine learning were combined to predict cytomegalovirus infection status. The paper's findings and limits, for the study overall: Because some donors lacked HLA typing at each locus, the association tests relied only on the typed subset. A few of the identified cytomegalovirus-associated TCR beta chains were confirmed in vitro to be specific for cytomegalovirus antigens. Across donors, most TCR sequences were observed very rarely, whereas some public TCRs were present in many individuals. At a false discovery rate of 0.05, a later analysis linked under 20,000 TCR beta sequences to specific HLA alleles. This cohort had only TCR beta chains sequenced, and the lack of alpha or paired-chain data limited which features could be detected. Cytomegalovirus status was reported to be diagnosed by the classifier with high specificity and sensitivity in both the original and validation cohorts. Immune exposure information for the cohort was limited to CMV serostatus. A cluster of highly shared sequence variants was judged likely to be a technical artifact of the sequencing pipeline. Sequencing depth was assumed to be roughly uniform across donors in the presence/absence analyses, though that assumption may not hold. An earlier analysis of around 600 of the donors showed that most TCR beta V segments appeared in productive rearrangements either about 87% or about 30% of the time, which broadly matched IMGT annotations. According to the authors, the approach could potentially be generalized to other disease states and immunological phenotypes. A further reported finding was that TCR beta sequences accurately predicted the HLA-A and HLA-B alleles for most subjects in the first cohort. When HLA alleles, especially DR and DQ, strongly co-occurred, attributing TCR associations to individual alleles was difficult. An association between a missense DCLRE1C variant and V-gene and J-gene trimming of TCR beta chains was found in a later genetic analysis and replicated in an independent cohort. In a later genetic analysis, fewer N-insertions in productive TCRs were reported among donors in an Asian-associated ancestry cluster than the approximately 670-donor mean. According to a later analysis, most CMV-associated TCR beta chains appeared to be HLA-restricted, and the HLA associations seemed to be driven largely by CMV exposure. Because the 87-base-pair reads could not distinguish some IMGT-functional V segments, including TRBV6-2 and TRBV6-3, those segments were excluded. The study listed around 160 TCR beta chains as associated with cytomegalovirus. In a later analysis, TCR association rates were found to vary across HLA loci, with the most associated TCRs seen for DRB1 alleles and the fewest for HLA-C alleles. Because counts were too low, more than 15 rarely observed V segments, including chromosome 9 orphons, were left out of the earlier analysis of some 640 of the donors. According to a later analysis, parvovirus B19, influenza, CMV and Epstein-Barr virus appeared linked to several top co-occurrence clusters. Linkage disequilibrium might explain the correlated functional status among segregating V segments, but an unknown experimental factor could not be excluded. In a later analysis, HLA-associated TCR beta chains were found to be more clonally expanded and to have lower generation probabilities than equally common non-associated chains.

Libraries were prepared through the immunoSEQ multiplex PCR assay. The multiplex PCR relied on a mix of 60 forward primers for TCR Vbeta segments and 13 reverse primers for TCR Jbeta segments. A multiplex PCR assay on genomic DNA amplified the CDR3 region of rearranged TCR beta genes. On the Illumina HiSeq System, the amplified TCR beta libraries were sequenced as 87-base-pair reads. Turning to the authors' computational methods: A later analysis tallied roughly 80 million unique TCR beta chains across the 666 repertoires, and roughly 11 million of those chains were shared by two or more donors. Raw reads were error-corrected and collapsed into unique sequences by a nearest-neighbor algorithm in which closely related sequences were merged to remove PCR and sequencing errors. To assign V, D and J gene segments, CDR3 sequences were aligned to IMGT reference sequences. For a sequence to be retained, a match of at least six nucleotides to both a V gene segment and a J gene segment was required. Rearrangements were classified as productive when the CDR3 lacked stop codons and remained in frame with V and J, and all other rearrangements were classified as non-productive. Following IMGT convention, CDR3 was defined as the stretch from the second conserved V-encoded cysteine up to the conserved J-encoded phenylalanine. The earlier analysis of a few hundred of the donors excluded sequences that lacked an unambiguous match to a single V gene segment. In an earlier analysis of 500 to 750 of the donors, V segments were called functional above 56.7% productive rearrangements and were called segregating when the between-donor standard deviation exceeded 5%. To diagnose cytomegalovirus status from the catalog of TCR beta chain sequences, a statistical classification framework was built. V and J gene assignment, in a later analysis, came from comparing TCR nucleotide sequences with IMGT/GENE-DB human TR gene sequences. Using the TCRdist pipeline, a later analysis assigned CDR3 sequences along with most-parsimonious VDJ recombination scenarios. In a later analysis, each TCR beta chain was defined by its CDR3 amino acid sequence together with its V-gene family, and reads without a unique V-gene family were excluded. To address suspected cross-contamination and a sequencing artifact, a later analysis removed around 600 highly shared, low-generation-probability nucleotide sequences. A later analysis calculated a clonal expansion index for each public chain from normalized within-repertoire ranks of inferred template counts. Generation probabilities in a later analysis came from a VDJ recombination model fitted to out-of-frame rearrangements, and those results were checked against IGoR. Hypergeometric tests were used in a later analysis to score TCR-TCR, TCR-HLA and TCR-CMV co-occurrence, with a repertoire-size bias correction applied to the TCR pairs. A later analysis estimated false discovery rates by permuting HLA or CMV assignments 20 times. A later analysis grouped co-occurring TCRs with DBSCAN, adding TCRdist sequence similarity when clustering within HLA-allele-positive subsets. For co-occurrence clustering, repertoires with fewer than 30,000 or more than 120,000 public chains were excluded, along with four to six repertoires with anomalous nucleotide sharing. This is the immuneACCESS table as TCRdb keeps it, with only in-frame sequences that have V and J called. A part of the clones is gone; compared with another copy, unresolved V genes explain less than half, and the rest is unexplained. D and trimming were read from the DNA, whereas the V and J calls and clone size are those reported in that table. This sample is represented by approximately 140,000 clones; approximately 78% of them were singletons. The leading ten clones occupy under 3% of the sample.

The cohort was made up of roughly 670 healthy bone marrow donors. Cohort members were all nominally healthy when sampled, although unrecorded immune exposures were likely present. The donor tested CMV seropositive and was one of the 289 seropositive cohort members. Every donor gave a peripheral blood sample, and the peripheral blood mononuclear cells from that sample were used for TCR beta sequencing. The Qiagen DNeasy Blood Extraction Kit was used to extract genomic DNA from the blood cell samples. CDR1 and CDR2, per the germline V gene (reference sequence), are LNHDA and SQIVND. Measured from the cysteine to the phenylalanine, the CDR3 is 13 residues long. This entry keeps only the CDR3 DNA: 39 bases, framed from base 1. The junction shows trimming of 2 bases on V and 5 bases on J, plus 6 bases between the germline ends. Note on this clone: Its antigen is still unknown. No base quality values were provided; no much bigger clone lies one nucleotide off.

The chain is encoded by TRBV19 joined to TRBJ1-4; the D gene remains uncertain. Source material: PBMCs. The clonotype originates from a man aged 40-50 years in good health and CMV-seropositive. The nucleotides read TGTGCCAGTAGTATAAGCGACAATGAAAAACTGTTTTTT. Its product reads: CASSISDNEKLFF.